These 29 T cell receptor beta chains originate from one sample sequenced in a study of Ad26.COV2.S vaccination and SARS-CoV-2 variants. Repertoires were generated with immunoSEQ multiplex PCR, while TCRdb's copy carries only in-frame clones and drops some. This sample has 350,000 to 450,000 clones; around 92% occur once, and the top ten carry under 4%. Sequenced material: peripheral blood, taken after recovery from COVID-19. The source is a human donor who had recovered from COVID-19.

This clone was counted only a few times. This chain joins TRBV3-1 (or the pseudogene TRBV3-2) and TRBJ2-1; no firm D call. Germline V gene sequence: CDR1 LGHDT, CDR2 YNNKEL (reference sequence). The V end was cut by 0 bases, the J end by 7 bases, with 13 bases between. The CDR3 totals 15 residues. The CDR3 nucleotides read TGTGCCAGCAGCCAAGAAGGCCAAACCATAAATGAGCAGTTCTTC. Its translation is CASSQEGQTINEQFF.

The V call is TRBV7-9, the J call TRBJ2-1; the match to TRBD2 covers 8 bases. Germline V CDR1 and CDR2: SEHNR, FQNEAQ (reference sequence). The CDR3 consists of 14 residues. Trimming took 2 bases from V and 7 from J; bases not matched to a gene: 4. The CDR3 sequence is CASSLTGGKNEQFF. CDR3 nucleotide sequence: TGTGCCAGCAGCTTAACGGGGGGGAAGAATGAGCAGTTCTTC.

The J gene is TRBJ1-2, the V gene TRBV29-1, with TRBD1 matching 9 bases. Trimming at V came to 4 bases and at J to 2 bases, leaving 8 bases not matched to a gene. The CDR3 loop spans 15 amino acids. From germline, CDR1 is SQVTM and CDR2 ANQGSEA. CDR3 sequence: CSVVEGTGSNYGYTF. Here the CDR3 DNA reads TGCAGCGTTGTAGAAGGGACAGGGAGCAACTATGGCTACACCTTC.

The rearrangement joins TRBV13 to TRBJ2-7; D might be TRBD2 (5 bases). Germline V gene lookup returns CDR1 PRHDT and CDR2 FYEKMQ (reference sequence). The ends were cut back, 5 bases at V and 2 bases at J, with 19 bases in the middle. This CDR3 comprises 16 residues. The CDR3 DNA sequence: TGTGCCAGCAGCATGAATCCTCCAGTGGGAGCCTACGAGCAGTACTTC. Protein product: CASSMNPPVGAYEQYF.

The rearrangement joins TRBV19 to TRBJ1-4; D gene unclear. Trimming shortened V by 3 bases and J by 3 bases, and 8 bases separated the two germline ends. The CDR3 has 14 residues. CDR1 is LNHDA and CDR2 is SQIVND in the germline V gene (reference sequence). CDR3 bases: TGTGCCAGTAGTATTCTGGGTTCTAATGAAAAACTGTTTTTT. Amino acids: CASSILGSNEKLFF.

The chain couples TRBV9 to TRBJ1-5; D not resolved. CDR1 is SGDLS, CDR2 YYNGEE, per germline. The V and J ends lost 3 bases and 3 bases respectively, with 16 bases between them. The CDR3 extends over 16 amino acids. The CDR3 sequence is CASSEGGVGINQPQHF. CDR3 nucleotides: TGTGCCAGCAGCGAAGGCGGGGTAGGGATCAATCAGCCCCAGCATTTT.

This chain uses TRBV10-3 with TRBJ2-5, with D unresolved. CDR1 is ENHRY and CDR2 is SYGVKD in the germline V gene. This CDR3 is built from 15 residues. The V gene lost 10 bases and the J gene lost 7 bases, with 25 bases spanning the gap. The CDR3: CANSEYDSDLGTQYF. The CDR3 coding sequence is TGTGCCAACTCAGAATACGACTCCGATTTGGGGACCCAGTACTTC.

This rearrangement joins TRBV7-2 to TRBJ2-7; TRBD1 or TRBD2 may be the D gene (5 bases each). V was clipped by 10 bases and J by 0 bases, with 16 bases between them. This CDR3 contains 14 residues. Germline CDR1 reads SGHTA; CDR2 reads FQGNSA. The CDR3 coding sequence is TGTGCCACGAAAAGGGACCCAAGCTCCTACGAGCAGTACTTC. Encoded protein: CATKRDPSSYEQYF.

Here the CDR3 DNA reads TGTGCCAGCAGCGTAGGCACAGCCTATAATGAAAAACTGTTTTTT. Protein product: CASSVGTAYNEKLFF. J is TRBJ1-4 and V is TRBV9, with D unclear. This CDR3 contains 15 residues. V dropped 0 bases and J dropped 4 bases, with 10 bases sitting between them. Germline lookup yields CDR1 SGDLS and CDR2 YYNGEE.

Here the CDR3 DNA reads TGTGCCATACCGGGACAGGAGAACACCGGGGAGCTGTTTTTT. Its protein is CAIPGQENTGELFF. V and J are TRBV2 and TRBJ2-2; 8 nucleotides align to TRBD1. The CDR3 extends over 14 amino acids. CDR1 SNHLY and CDR2 FYNNEI come from the germline V gene. Losses at the gene ends were 10 bases for V and 1 base for J; bases not matched to a gene: 5. Combining the CDR3 with reference TRBV2 and TRBJ2-2 gives the whole variable domain EPEVTQTPSHQVTQMGQEVILRCVPISNHLYFYWYRQILGQKVEFLVSFYNNEISEKSEIFDDQFSVERPDGSNFTLKIRSTKLEDSAMYFCAIPGQENTGELFFGEGSRLTVL.

The chain carries TRBV9 and TRBJ2-5; tentative D call: TRBD2 (7 bases). CDR1 SGDLS and CDR2 YYNGEE come from the germline V gene. V was cut by 4 bases and J by 6 bases, with 19 bases left in between. The CDR3 totals 15 residues. CDR3 in amino acids: CASSPQGGAKQTQYF. The DNA for the CDR3 is TGTGCCAGCAGCCCTCAAGGGGGGGCCAAACAGACCCAGTACTTC.

The rearrangement links TRBV5-1 to TRBJ1-1; no reliable D call. Germline V lookup: CDR1 SGHRS, CDR2 YFSETQ. The V end lost 4 bases, the J end lost 4 bases, and 14 bases lay between the germline ends. The CDR3 totals 14 residues. The chain's CDR3 is CASSPSIRSTEAFF. DNA for the CDR3: TGCGCCAGCAGCCCTAGTATTCGCAGCACTGAAGCTTTCTTT.

The chain links TRBV6-5 to TRBJ1-2, with D possibly TRBD1 on 5 matching bases. The germline CDR1 and CDR2 sequences are MNHEY and SVGAGI. Trimming left V 5 bases short and J 7 bases short, with 17 bases between. This CDR3 contains 14 residues. The CDR3 region has the DNA TGTGCCAGCAGTCCCCCGGGGCGGGCGGGTGGCTACACCTTC. Translating gives CASSPPGRAGGYTF.

This clone was counted a single time. This chain uses TRBV5-4 with TRBJ2-7, with D possibly being TRBD1 or TRBD2 (5 bases each). Per the germline V gene, CDR1 is SGHNT and CDR2 is YYREEE (reference sequence). Trimming removed 4 bases at V and 4 bases at J, with 15 bases between. This CDR3 is built from 14 residues. The CDR3 is CASSKRDGTYEQYF. CDR3 coding DNA: TGTGCCAGCAGCAAACGCGACGGGACGTACGAGCAGTACTTC.

This clone was seen a handful of times. The rearrangement links TRBV6-1 to TRBJ2-7, with 9 bases matching TRBD1. Germline V gene sequence: CDR1 MNHNS, CDR2 SASEGT. V gave up 6 bases and J gave up 3 bases; unmatched junction bases: 9. The CDR3 consists of 15 residues. CDR3 region: CASRGTGNRGYEQYF. The CDR3 DNA sequence: TGTGCCAGCAGGGGGACAGGGAATAGGGGCTACGAGCAGTACTTC.

Concerning this clone: The sample contains more than one DNA sequence encoding this CDR3. This chain links TRBV2 with TRBJ2-7, with D uncertain. Germline-derived CDR1 and CDR2 are SNHLY and FYNNEI. The V end was cut by 5 bases, the J end by 0 bases, with 2 bases between. The CDR3 has 11 residues. CDR3 coding DNA: TGTGCCAGCAGTAGCTCCTACGAGCAGTACTTC. This encodes CASSSSYEQYF.

V gene TRBV7-2 combines with J gene TRBJ1-2; the match to TRBD1 covers 10 bases. From germline, CDR1 is SGHTA and CDR2 FQGNSA. The CDR3 spans 16 residues. Trimming cost V 3 bases and J 8 bases; bases outside gene matches: 12. The CDR3 nucleotides read TGTGCCAGCAGCTTGACAGGGGGCGCCGGCCCGGGGGGCTACACCTTC. This codes for CASSLTGGAGPGGYTF.

The chain uses TRBV6-5 and TRBJ2-6, with unresolved D. The CDR3 consists of 15 residues. Between the trimmed V and J ends, which lost 5 bases and 3 bases, there was a span of 11 bases. Germline CDR1 MNHEY, CDR2 SVGAGI. Here the CDR3 reads CASSKQSLGANVLTF. CDR3 bases: TGTGCCAGCAGTAAGCAGTCGCTTGGGGCCAACGTCCTGACTTTC.

V usage is TRBV11-2 and J usage is TRBJ1-2; no reliable D call. The germline gives CDR1 SGHAT, CDR2 FQNNGV. The V end was cut by 7 bases, the J end by 4 bases, with 22 bases between. The CDR3 length is 16 residues. The CDR3: CASTTYTPQTGYGYTF. The CDR3 nucleotides are TGTGCCAGCACGACTTACACCCCGCAGACGGGCTATGGCTACACCTTC.

In DNA form, the CDR3 reads TGTGCCAGTAGTTCCTCCGGCAGGGGAGGACACGAGCAGTACTTC. Translated, it gives CASSSSGRGGHEQYF. J is TRBJ2-7 and V is TRBV19; D might be TRBD1 or TRBD2, each matching 6 bases. Germline V gene sequence: CDR1 LNHDA, CDR2 SQIVND (reference sequence). V was shortened by 5 bases and J by 5 bases, with 19 bases between the two germline ends. The CDR3 runs 15 residues.

The rearrangement links TRBV10-3 to TRBJ1-1; D is unresolved. CDR1 is ENHRY, CDR2 SYGVKD, per germline. V was cut by 2 bases and J by 7 bases, with 14 bases left in between. The length of the CDR3 is 14 residues. The CDR3 sequence: CAISEGVIGLEAFF. DNA of the CDR3: TGTGCCATCAGTGAGGGGGTCATAGGACTTGAAGCTTTCTTT.

The chain uses TRBV19 and TRBJ1-1; no clear D. The germline V and J ends were trimmed by 7 bases and 1 base, with 10 bases remaining between them. The CDR3 length is 13 residues. Germline loops: CDR1 LNHDA, CDR2 SQIVND (reference sequence). The CDR3 sequence: CASNPDTNTEAFF. The CDR3 region has the DNA TGTGCCAGTAACCCAGACACGAACACTGAAGCTTTCTTT. Combining the CDR3 with reference TRBV19 and TRBJ1-1 gives the whole variable domain DGGITQSPKYLFRKEGQNVTLSCEQNLNHDAMYWYRQDPGQGLRLIYYSQIVNDFQKGDIAEGYSVSREKKESFPLTVTSAQKNPTAFYLCASNPDTNTEAFFGQGTRLTVV.

The chain couples TRBV4-1 to TRBJ2-5; D might be TRBD2 (5 bases). The V end was cut by 1 base, the J end by 2 bases, with 8 bases between. The CDR3 spans 14 residues. Looked up from germline, CDR1 is MGHRA and CDR2 is YSYEKL. CDR3 protein: CASSQGDYQETQYF. For the CDR3, the DNA is TGCGCCAGCAGCCAAGGAGACTATCAAGAGACCCAGTACTTC.

The J gene is TRBJ1-1, the V gene TRBV19; TRBD1 is a possible D gene (5 bases). The V and J ends lost 3 bases and 5 bases respectively, with 13 bases between them. Germline CDR1 and CDR2: LNHDA and SQIVND (reference sequence). The CDR3 loop spans 14 amino acids. Written as DNA, the CDR3 is TGTGCCAGTAGTATCTTCCGGGGGGGGACTGAAGCTTTCTTT. It codes for CASSIFRGGTEAFF.

This rearrangement joins TRBV5-1 to TRBJ1-6, with 10 bases identical to TRBD1. J was trimmed by 0 bases and V by 4 bases; bases with no gene match: 1. The CDR3 covers 16 residues. The germline gives CDR1 SGHRS, CDR2 YFSETQ. CDR3 bases: TGCGCCAGCAGCCGGGACAGGGGCTCCTATAATTCACCCCTCCACTTT. It translates to CASSRDRGSYNSPLHF.

The rearrangement joins TRBV4-3 to TRBJ1-6; 7 bases are a match to TRBD1. This CDR3 comprises 16 residues. From germline, CDR1 is LGHNA and CDR2 YSLEER. V was pared by 3 bases and J by 7 bases, with 9 bases of the junction left unmatched. CDR3 DNA sequence: TGCGCCAGCAGCCACCAGAGGGACAGTCCAAATTCACCCCTCCACTTT. Protein product: CASSHQRDSPNSPLHF.

This clone has a single count. This chain connects TRBV9 to TRBJ1-4; no definite D call. Trimming cost V 3 bases and J 10 bases, with 10 bases left between them. The CDR3 spans 12 residues. Germline CDR1 is SGDLS and CDR2 is YYNGEE. The CDR3 coding sequence is TGTGCCAGCAGCGCGAACGGTGGAAAACTGTTTTTT. As protein: CASSANGGKLFF.

This chain joins TRBV5-4 and TRBJ1-2; 11 nucleotides match TRBD1. CDR3 length equals 14 residues. Losses at the gene ends were 2 bases for V and 4 bases for J; bases not matched to a gene: 1. The germline gives CDR1 SGHNT, CDR2 YYREEE (reference sequence). The CDR3 loop is CASSFGQGAYGYTF. The CDR3 nucleotides read TGTGCCAGCAGCTTTGGACAGGGGGCCTATGGCTACACCTTC. Full variable domain (rest looked up from reference TRBV5-4 and TRBJ1-2): ETGVTQSPTHLIKTRGQQVTLRCSSQSGHNTVSWYQQALGQGPQFIFQYYREEENGRGNFPPRFSGLQFPNYSSELNVNALELDDSALYLCASSFGQGAYGYTFGSGTRLTVV.

CDR3 residues: CAITSQGSGSYTF. In DNA, the CDR3 is TGTGCCATCACTAGTCAAGGGTCAGGGAGCTACACCTTC. The chain recombines TRBV10-3 with TRBJ1-2, with D possibly matching TRBD1 (5 bases). The V and J ends lost 7 bases and 9 bases respectively, with 18 bases between them. CDR3 length: 13 residues. The germline CDR1 and CDR2 sequences are ENHRY and SYGVKD.